The 3 T cell receptor beta chains below were found in one sample sequenced in a study of T cells in Graves' hyperthyroidism and ophthalmopathy. Template material for amplifying TCR beta CDR3 regions consisted of RNA transcripts. The HTBI primer set served for first-round RT-PCR of the TCR CDR3. TCRdb re-called the multiplex PCR reads through MiXCR, storing one row per CDR3 protein. The sample lists under 350,000 distinct CDR3 sequences; 15% to 20% were seen once. Sequencing was performed on blood. Receptors were obtained from a woman aged 45-59 years with Graves' hyperthyroidism.

V gene TRBV7-3 combines with J gene TRBJ2-3, with D possibly matching TRBD1 (5 bases). The CDR3 runs 15 residues. Trimming shortened V by 3 bases and J by 0 bases, and 10 bases separated the two germline ends. Germline V gene sequence: CDR1 SGHTA, CDR2 FQGTGA. CDR3 DNA sequence: TGTGCCAGCAGCTTGACAGCCCTTAGCACAGATACGCAGTATTTT. The encoded protein is CASSLTALSTDTQYF.

This clonotype has ten or more counts. The CDR3 reads CASSPWGGRTEAFF. The DNA for the CDR3 is TGTGCCAGCAGTCCGTGGGGGGGACGCACTGAAGCTTTCTTT. The genes are TRBV6-1 and TRBJ1-1; D might be TRBD1 (5 bases). This CDR3 spans 14 amino acids. Germline-derived CDR1 and CDR2 are MNHNS and SASEGT. V shed 5 bases and J shed 4 bases, with 14 bases lying between them.

The CDR3 region is CASSLGGVGGYTF. The CDR3 nucleotides are TGTGCCAGCAGCTTGGGGGGGGTCGGAGGCTACACCTTC. The chain has TRBV7-8 and TRBJ1-2; D may be TRBD1 (5 bases). Trimming shortened V by 3 bases and J by 8 bases, and 13 bases separated the two germline ends. Germline V CDR1 and CDR2: SGHVS, FQNEAQ. This CDR3 is built from 13 residues.